These T cell receptor beta chains were read from a single sample in a study of long-term antiretroviral therapy in people with HIV. Assay: immunoSEQ multiplex PCR; the TCRdb copy retains only in-frame clones and omits some. The table records roughly 20,000 clones, 86% of them present only once. Sequencing was performed on unsorted PBMCs, taken 0.5 years after starting antiretroviral therapy. The source of these receptors is a man in his forties with HIV. CDR3s include the opening cysteine and the closing phenylalanine or tryptophan. D genes are given only for firm matches. Clone size is not always given. Where it is, it says once, few, many or a class for expanded clones.

V gene: TRBV5-1; J gene: TRBJ1-1; CDR3 length: 15; clone size: -; D gene: TRBD1; CDR3 protein: CASSLLRGQNTEAFF; CDR3 DNA: TGCGCCAGCAGCTTGTTAAGGGGGCAGAACACTGAAGCTTTCTTT
V gene: TRBV19; J gene: TRBJ2-7; CDR3 length: 13; clone size: -; D gene: -; CDR3 protein: CASSGVAAYEQYF; CDR3 DNA: TGTGCCAGTAGTGGGGTAGCAGCCTACGAGCAGTACTTC
V gene: TRBV28; J gene: TRBJ2-6; CDR3 length: 15; clone size: -; D gene: -; CDR3 protein: CASSSRGAGANVLTF; CDR3 DNA: TGTGCCAGCAGTTCCAGGGGAGCAGGGGCCAACGTCCTGACTTTC
V gene: TRBV7-2; J gene: TRBJ1-1; CDR3 length: 14; clone size: -; D gene: -; CDR3 protein: CASSFEGMNTEAFF; CDR3 DNA: TGTGCCAGCAGCTTCGAGGGGATGAACACTGAAGCTTTCTTT
V gene: TRBV6-5; J gene: TRBJ1-5; CDR3 length: 14; clone size: medium-sized; D gene: -; CDR3 protein: CASSPYGGNQPQHF; CDR3 DNA: TGTGCCAGCAGTCCTTATGGGGGAAATCAGCCCCAGCATTTT
V gene: TRBV6-1; J gene: TRBJ2-2; CDR3 length: 12; clone size: -; D gene: -; CDR3 protein: CASSDLTGELFF; CDR3 DNA: TGTGCCAGCAGTGATTTAACCGGGGAGCTGTTTTTT
V gene: TRBV28; J gene: TRBJ2-1; CDR3 length: 17; clone size: -; D gene: TRBD2; CDR3 protein: CASSTLLGLAGGFEQFF; CDR3 DNA: TGTGCCAGCAGTACCTTACTGGGACTAGCGGGAGGGTTTGAGCAGTTCTTC
V gene: TRBV14; J gene: TRBJ1-6; CDR3 length: 15; clone size: -; D gene: TRBD1; CDR3 protein: CASSPGQGVNSPLHF; CDR3 DNA: TGTGCCAGCAGCCCGGGACAGGGGGTCAATTCACCCCTCCACTTT
V gene: TRBV6-1; J gene: TRBJ2-1; CDR3 length: 15; clone size: -; D gene: TRBD2; CDR3 protein: CASSETSGRISEQFF; CDR3 DNA: TGTGCCAGCAGTGAAACAAGCGGGAGGATAAGTGAGCAGTTCTTC
V gene: TRBV6-1; J gene: TRBJ1-1; CDR3 length: 19; clone size: -; D gene: -; CDR3 protein: CASSEAGRGEWEGNTEAFF; CDR3 DNA: TGTGCCAGCAGTGAAGCAGGCCGGGGGGAGTGGGAGGGGAACACTGAAGCTTTCTTT
V gene: TRBV4-3; J gene: TRBJ2-7; CDR3 length: 14; clone size: -; D gene: -; CDR3 protein: CASSQDRGVYEQYF; CDR3 DNA: TGCGCCAGCAGCCAAGATAGGGGGGTCTACGAGCAGTACTTC
V gene: TRBV2; J gene: TRBJ1-5; CDR3 length: 12; clone size: -; D gene: -; CDR3 protein: CASSENWQPQHF; CDR3 DNA: TGTGCCAGCAGTGAGAACTGGCAGCCCCAGCATTTT
V gene: TRBV5-1; J gene: TRBJ2-2; CDR3 length: 14; clone size: -; D gene: TRBD1; CDR3 protein: CASTDRGGTGELFF; CDR3 DNA: TGCGCCAGCACAGACAGGGGTGGGACCGGGGAGCTGTTTTTT
V gene: TRBV11-3; J gene: TRBJ2-5; CDR3 length: 15; clone size: -; D gene: -; CDR3 protein: CASSLSRGRLETQYF; CDR3 DNA: TGTGCCAGCAGCTTAAGTCGGGGGCGCTTAGAGACCCAGTACTTC
V gene: TRBV7-9; J gene: TRBJ1-2; CDR3 length: 15; clone size: -; D gene: -; CDR3 protein: CASSQLPGSGDGYTF; CDR3 DNA: TGTGCCAGCAGTCAACTACCGGGATCTGGAGATGGCTACACCTTC
V gene: TRBV28; J gene: TRBJ2-7; CDR3 length: 15; clone size: -; D gene: -; CDR3 protein: CASSDRSGHPYEQYF; CDR3 DNA: TGTGCCAGCAGTGATCGATCGGGACACCCCTACGAGCAGTACTTC
V gene: TRBV7-2; J gene: TRBJ2-7; CDR3 length: 11; clone size: -; D gene: -; CDR3 protein: CASSLENEQYF; CDR3 DNA: TGTGCCAGCAGCCTGGAGAACGAGCAGTACTTC
V gene: TRBV28; J gene: TRBJ1-2; CDR3 length: 15; clone size: -; D gene: -; CDR3 protein: CASRTPGGSNYGYTF; CDR3 DNA: TGTGCCAGCAGAACCCCGGGCGGGTCTAACTATGGCTACACCTTC
V gene: TRBV6-6; J gene: TRBJ1-3; CDR3 length: 13; clone size: -; D gene: -; CDR3 protein: CASRGKSGNTIYF; CDR3 DNA: TGTGCCAGCAGGGGGAAAAGTGGAAACACCATATATTTT
V gene: TRBV21-1; J gene: TRBJ1-3; CDR3 length: 12; clone size: -; D gene: -; CDR3 protein: CASSPRGNTIYF; CDR3 DNA: TGTGCCAGCAGCCCGAGGGGAAACACCATATATTTT
V gene: TRBV28; J gene: TRBJ2-7; CDR3 length: 12; clone size: -; D gene: TRBD1; CDR3 protein: CASSRGGEEQYF; CDR3 DNA: TGTGCCAGCAGTAGAGGGGGCGAGGAGCAGTACTTC
V gene: TRBV29-1; J gene: TRBJ2-7; CDR3 length: 14; clone size: -; D gene: -; CDR3 protein: CSVATEGGLYEQYF; CDR3 DNA: TGCAGCGTGGCCACCGAGGGGGGGCTCTACGAGCAGTACTTC
V gene: TRBV27; J gene: TRBJ1-2; CDR3 length: 17; clone size: -; D gene: TRBD1; CDR3 protein: CASSSLVPGQVWYGYTF; CDR3 DNA: TGTGCCAGCAGTTCTCTGGTCCCGGGACAGGTTTGGTATGGCTACACCTTC
V gene: TRBV18; J gene: TRBJ1-1; CDR3 length: 14; clone size: -; D gene: -; CDR3 protein: CASSPLGSDTEAFF; CDR3 DNA: TGTGCCAGCTCACCACTAGGATCGGACACTGAAGCTTTCTTT
V gene: TRBV11-3; J gene: TRBJ2-2; CDR3 length: 15; clone size: -; D gene: -; CDR3 protein: CASSLWDTGTGELFF; CDR3 DNA: TGTGCCAGCAGCTTGTGGGACACAGGGACCGGGGAGCTGTTTTTT
V gene: TRBV7-2; J gene: TRBJ1-1; CDR3 length: 15; clone size: -; D gene: TRBD1; CDR3 protein: CASSLDGTGDTEAFF; CDR3 DNA: TGTGCCAGCAGCTTAGATGGGACAGGGGACACTGAAGCTTTCTTT
V gene: TRBV15; J gene: TRBJ1-3; CDR3 length: 14; clone size: -; D gene: -; CDR3 protein: CATSRRDSGNTIYF; CDR3 DNA: TGTGCCACCAGCAGGAGAGACTCTGGAAACACCATATATTTT
V gene: TRBV9; J gene: TRBJ1-1; CDR3 length: 16; clone size: -; D gene: TRBD1; CDR3 protein: CASSPFQGGSGTEAFF; CDR3 DNA: TGTGCCAGCAGCCCATTTCAAGGGGGCAGCGGCACTGAAGCTTTCTTT
V gene: TRBV5-1; J gene: TRBJ1-3; CDR3 length: 15; clone size: -; D gene: TRBD1; CDR3 protein: CASRRQGGSGNTIYF; CDR3 DNA: TGCGCCAGCAGAAGACAGGGAGGCTCTGGAAACACCATATATTTT
V gene: TRBV7-2; J gene: TRBJ2-6; CDR3 length: 14; clone size: -; D gene: TRBD1; CDR3 protein: CASSYGQGSNVLTF; CDR3 DNA: TGTGCCAGCAGCTACGGACAGGGATCCAACGTCCTGACTTTC
V gene: TRBV29-1; J gene: TRBJ2-3; CDR3 length: 13; clone size: once; D gene: -; CDR3 protein: CSVPGSWTDTQYF; CDR3 DNA: TGCAGCGTTCCAGGGTCGTGGACAGATACGCAGTATTTT